The T cell receptor beta chain described here comes from a study of blood T cell repertoires in COVID-19. Produced via immunoSEQ multiplex PCR; TCRdb's table is partial and in-frame only. Seen here are under 250,000 clones, around four fifths observed once, and the top ten hold under 3%. Germline CDR1 is MNHEY and CDR2 is SMNVEV (reference sequence). The CDR3 extends over 12 amino acids. Deletions cut 4 bases from V and 10 bases from J, with 14 bases between. J is TRBJ2-7 and V is TRBV27; D ambiguous. This TCR was recovered from a woman between 65 and 79 years old with active or convalescent COVID-19. Sequences were obtained from peripheral blood. The CDR3 region has the DNA TGTGCCAGCAGTTACACCATGGGCCCTCAGTACTTC. Residues: CASSYTMGPQYF.